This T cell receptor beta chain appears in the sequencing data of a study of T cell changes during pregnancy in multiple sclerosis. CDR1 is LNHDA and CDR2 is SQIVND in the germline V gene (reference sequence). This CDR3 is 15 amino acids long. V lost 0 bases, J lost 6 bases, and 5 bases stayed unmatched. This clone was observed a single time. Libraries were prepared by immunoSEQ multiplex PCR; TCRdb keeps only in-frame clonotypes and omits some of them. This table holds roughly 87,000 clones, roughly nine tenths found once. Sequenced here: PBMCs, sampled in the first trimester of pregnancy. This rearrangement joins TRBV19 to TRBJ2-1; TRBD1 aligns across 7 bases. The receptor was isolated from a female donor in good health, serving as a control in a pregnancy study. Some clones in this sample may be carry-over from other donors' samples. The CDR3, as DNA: TGTGCCAGTAGTATAGACGCAGGGGGTTTCAATGAGCAGTTCTTC. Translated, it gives CASSIDAGGFNEQFF.